The present T cell receptor (beta chain) was sequenced within a study of control samples from healthy donors and cancer patients. Clones were read by immunoSEQ multiplex PCR, and TCRdb kept only the in-frame ones, dropping some. The data show 60,000 to 70,000 clones, with 75% to 90% seen just once and 2.5% to 3% held by the top ten. Trimming cost V 8 bases and J 5 bases; bases outside gene matches: 7. This CDR3 has 14 residues. Looked up from germline, CDR1 is LNHDA and CDR2 is SQIVND (reference sequence). The V and J genes are TRBV19 and TRBJ2-2; TRBD1 agrees at 8 bases. Input material: PBMCs. This TCR came from a woman aged 45-59 years with lung cancer. CDR3 in amino acids: CASQGASLTGELFF. CDR3 nucleotide sequence: TGTGCCAGTCAGGGGGCGAGTCTGACCGGGGAGCTGTTTTTT.